These T cell receptor beta chains were read from a single sample in a study of T cell changes during pregnancy in multiple sclerosis. TCRdb keeps only in-frame clones here, not all; method: immunoSEQ multiplex PCR. The sample has under 45,000 clones; approximately 96% are singletons. This sample comprised peripheral blood, obtained in the second trimester of pregnancy. The origin of the receptors is a female donor with multiple sclerosis, enrolled in a pregnancy study. Each CDR3 is given with its conserved first and last residue. The D gene is left open where the match is weak. Clone sizes are given selectively: once, few, many, or a class where the clone is expanded.

CDR3 protein	CDR3 DNA	J gene	clone size	D gene	V gene
CASSLRAGNTLPYEQYF	TGCGCCAGCAGCTTGCGTGCGGGGAACACCTTACCCTACGAGCAGTACTTC	TRBJ2-7	.	.	TRBV5-1
CASSSVSGRGNNEQFF	TGTGCCAGCAGCTCCGTTAGCGGGAGGGGGAACAATGAGCAGTTCTTC	TRBJ2-1	.	TRBD2	TRBV7-6
CASSRRDRGPLETEQYF	TGTGCCAGCAGCAGGCGGGACAGGGGGCCCTTAGAAACTGAGCAGTACTTC	TRBJ2-7	.	.	TRBV21-1
CASSVASGGETQYF	TGTGCCAGCAGCGTAGCATCCGGGGGGGAGACCCAGTACTTC	TRBJ2-5	.	TRBD2	TRBV9
CASSLRTGRNTEAFF	TGTGCCAGCAGCCTCAGGACAGGGCGGAACACTGAAGCTTTCTTT	TRBJ1-1	few	TRBD1	TRBV9
CASSPRDRDGYGYTF	TGTGCCAGCAGTCCCCGGGACAGGGACGGCTATGGCTACACCTTC	TRBJ1-2	.	TRBD1	TRBV6-5
CASSLTLMGRRQGTEAFF	TGTGCCAGCAGCTTAACCCTCATGGGGAGAAGACAGGGCACTGAAGCTTTCTTT	TRBJ1-1	.	TRBD1	TRBV11-2
CASSLDSDSNQPQHF	TGTGCCAGCAGCCTTGACAGTGATAGCAATCAGCCCCAGCATTTT	TRBJ1-5	.	.	TRBV2
CASSRLAGGPDTQYF	TGTGCCAGCTCACGACTAGCGGGAGGGCCAGATACGCAGTATTTT	TRBJ2-3	.	TRBD2	TRBV18
CASSLGSATNEKLFF	TGTGCCAGCAGCTTAGGCAGCGCAACTAATGAAAAACTGTTTTTT	TRBJ1-4	.	.	TRBV7-9
CASSVPPGGAFF	TGTGCCAGCAGTGTTCCCCCGGGGGGAGCTTTCTTT	TRBJ1-1	.	.	TRBV2
CASSLAVTSRLTDTQYF	TGTGCCAGCAGCTTAGCCGTGACTAGCAGATTGACAGATACGCAGTATTTT	TRBJ2-3	.	TRBD2	TRBV11-2
CASSLTGMGTDTQYF	TGCGCCAGCAGCCTAACAGGGATGGGCACAGATACGCAGTATTTT	TRBJ2-3	.	.	TRBV4-1
CASSLYQGPEAFF	TGCGCCAGCAGCTTGTATCAGGGCCCTGAAGCTTTCTTT	TRBJ1-1	.	.	TRBV5-1
CASKTGGANVLTF	TGTGCCAGCAAGACAGGAGGGGCCAACGTCCTGACTTTC	TRBJ2-6	.	.	TRBV19
CASSPLTSSYNEQFF	TGTGCCAGCAGCCCGCTAACGAGCTCCTACAATGAGCAGTTCTTC	TRBJ2-1	.	.	TRBV14
CAGRQGANTEAFF	TGTGCCGGACGACAGGGGGCTAACACTGAAGCTTTCTTT	TRBJ1-1	.	TRBD1	TRBV6-1